The clone carrying this T cell receptor beta chain was seen once. This sample is part of a study of PD-L1 blockade in urothelial cancer. Generated by immunoSEQ multiplex PCR, the TCRdb table keeps only in-frame clones and is missing some. The repertoire holds fewer than 130,000 clones, with approximately 85% as singletons. Germline V lookup: CDR1 SGHAT, CDR2 FQNNGV. With 3 bases removed from V and 2 bases from J, the gap between germline ends came to 15 bases. The CDR3 spans 16 residues. The sequencing used PBMCs, collected around atezolizumab (anti-PD-L1) treatment. This receptor was taken from a man between 45 and 60 years old with urothelial cancer. The chain recombines TRBV11-2 with TRBJ2-3; possibly TRBD1 for D (5 bases). The CDR3 DNA reads as TGTGCCAGCAGCTTGCATCAGGGCGCCATCACAGATACGCAGTATTTT. Protein product: CASSLHQGAITDTQYF.